This T cell receptor beta chain was documented in a study of blood T cell repertoires in COVID-19. The table came from immunoSEQ multiplex PCR; TCRdb's copy has only in-frame clones and leaves some out. The sample records about 230,000 clones, 86% being singletons. Those enrolled in Seattle joined during active infection and were followed longitudinally afterward. The source is a man in his fifties with COVID-19, enrolled during active disease. The source material was peripheral blood.

CDR3 sequence (DNA): TGTGCCAGCAGCCAAGGGACAGAAAGAAATCAGCCCCAGCATTTT. Residues: CASSQGTERNQPQHF. This rearrangement joins TRBV3-1 (or the pseudogene TRBV3-2) to TRBJ1-5; tentatively, D is TRBD1 (6 bases). Trimming shortened V by 1 base and J by 4 bases, and 11 bases separated the two germline ends. From germline, CDR1 is LGHDT and CDR2 YNNKEL (reference sequence). The CDR3 is 15 amino acids.